The 26 T cell receptor beta chains below were found in one sample sequenced in a study of blood T cell repertoires in COVID-19. Sequencing was performed with immunoSEQ multiplex PCR; in TCRdb, only in-frame clones are kept and a portion is missing. The sample records around 80,000 clones, over 65% being singletons. Sequencing was performed on peripheral blood. All receptors derive from a man in his forties or fifties with active or convalescent COVID-19.

This chain connects TRBV5-8 to TRBJ2-7, with D perhaps TRBD1 (5 bases). The CDR3 is 14 amino acids. CDR1 and CDR2 from the germline V gene are SGHTS and YDEGEE. Trimming cost V 4 bases and J 5 bases, with 16 bases left between them. CDR3 DNA sequence: TGTGCCAGCAGCCTCGGACAACATCTTGACGAGCAGTACTTC. It specifies CASSLGQHLDEQYF. The full variable domain, with the rest looked up from reference TRBV5-8 and TRBJ2-7, is EAGVTQSPTHLIKTRGQQATLRCSPISGHTSVYWYQQALGLGLQFLLWYDEGEERNRGNFPPRFSGRQFPNYSSELNVNALELEDSALYLCASSLGQHLDEQYFGPGTRLTVT.

The chain combines TRBV11-1 with TRBJ2-1, with D perhaps matching TRBD1 (6 bases). Trimming took off 5 bases at V and 7 bases at J, with 18 bases between the two ends. The germline V gene encodes CDR1 SGHAT and CDR2 FQDESV (reference sequence). This CDR3 is built from 15 residues. Here the CDR3 reads CASSPTGLVVNEQFF. The CDR3 nucleotides read TGTGCCAGCAGCCCAACAGGGCTGGTTGTAAATGAGCAGTTCTTC.

Only a few counts were recorded for this clone. This rearrangement joins TRBV10-3 to TRBJ2-2; D is uncertain. The CDR3 has 12 amino acids. V lost 10 bases to trimming and J lost 6 bases, with 12 bases between them. Germline V gene data show CDR1 as ENHRY and CDR2 as SYGVKD. DNA for the CDR3: TGTGCCACAAAAGACTCATCCGGGGAGCTGTTTTTT. Translation gives CATKDSSGELFF.

CDR3 in DNA: TGTGCCACCAGCGGACTGACGACAGGGCTGGACATTCAGTACTTC. This gives the protein CATSGLTTGLDIQYF. V is TRBV15 and J is TRBJ2-4; 7 positions agree with TRBD1. This CDR3 is built from 15 residues. J gave up 8 bases and V 5 bases, and 12 bases lay outside the gene matches. Per the germline V gene, CDR1 is LNHNV and CDR2 is YYDKDF (reference sequence).

Of note for this clone: The junction departs from germline at one end; a sequencing error may be responsible. The V gene is TRBV2, the J gene TRBJ2-2; TRBD2 aligns across 11 bases. CDR1 SNHLY and CDR2 FYNNEI come from the germline V gene. The CDR3 runs to 16 residues. The CDR3 loop is CASGDSGGAITGELFF. CDR3 bases: TGTGCCAGCGGTGATAGCGGGGGGGCTATCACCGGGGAGCTGTTTTTT.

The chain uses TRBV4-3 and TRBJ2-7, with 9 nucleotides matching TRBD1. Germline V lookup: CDR1 LGHNA, CDR2 YSLEER. J was trimmed by 3 bases and V by 0 bases; bases with no gene match: 6. This CDR3 is built from 16 residues. DNA for the CDR3: TGCGCCAGCAGCCAAGATAACCGGGACAGGGACTACGAGCAGTACTTC. Translating it yields CASSQDNRDRDYEQYF.

The rearrangement joins TRBV18 to TRBJ1-1; the match to TRBD1 covers 7 bases. Germline CDR1 is KGHSH and CDR2 is LQKENI. V was pared by 2 bases and J by 3 bases, with 6 bases of the junction left unmatched. The CDR3 contains 15 residues. CDR3 nucleotide sequence: TGTGCCAGCTCACCAAGACAGGGAAAGGACACTGAAGCTTTCTTT. Protein sequence: CASSPRQGKDTEAFF.

The V and J genes are TRBV7-3 and TRBJ2-3; D unresolved. CDR3 length: 14 residues. The germline gives CDR1 SGHTA, CDR2 FQGTGA. The V gene lost 5 bases and the J gene lost 5 bases, with 14 bases spanning the gap. The CDR3: CASSRSKRGDTQYF. CDR3 sequence (DNA): TGTGCCAGCAGCCGGAGCAAACGAGGAGATACGCAGTATTTT.

CDR3 in DNA: TGTGCCAGCAGGCCCGGACAGACCTACGAGCAGTACTTC. Its translation: CASRPGQTYEQYF. This rearrangement joins TRBV12-3 or TRBV12-4 to TRBJ2-7; D may be TRBD1 (6 bases). Deletions cut 6 bases from V and 2 bases from J, with 11 bases between. The length of the CDR3 is 13 residues.

CDR3 bases: TGTGCCAAAAATCAAGCCGGGACAGTATATAAGAATCAGCCCCAGCATTTT. This codes for CAKNQAGTVYKNQPQHF. The chain couples TRBV10-3 to TRBJ1-5; 7 bases are shared with TRBD1. The CDR3 is 17 amino acids. Per the germline V gene, CDR1 is ENHRY and CDR2 is SYGVKD. V shed 10 bases and J 4 bases; nucleotides not matched to a gene: 19.

Written as DNA, the CDR3 is TGCGCCAGCAGCATCCGGACAGGCTTTCAAGAGACCCAGTACTTC. Amino acids: CASSIRTGFQETQYF. The chain recombines TRBV5-1 with TRBJ2-5; 7 bases map to TRBD1. Trimming removed 4 bases from V and 2 bases from J; junction bases left unmatched: 8. This CDR3 contains 15 residues. Germline loops: CDR1 SGHRS, CDR2 YFSETQ.

The rearrangement uses TRBV5-1 and TRBJ1-6, with TRBD1 matching 9 bases. The CDR3 consists of 15 residues. Germline V lookup: CDR1 SGHRS, CDR2 YFSETQ. With 0 bases clipped from V and 14 bases from J, the junction kept 9 bases outside the gene matches. The chain's CDR3 is CASSLGDREEEALHF. In DNA form, the CDR3 reads TGCGCCAGCAGCTTGGGGGACAGGGAGGAGGAAGCCCTCCACTTT.

The rearrangement joins TRBV7-3 to TRBJ1-1; D perhaps matches TRBD1 (5 bases). Looked up from germline, CDR1 is SGHTA and CDR2 is FQGTGA. This CDR3 has 14 residues. The V end was cut by 5 bases, the J end by 1 base, with 11 bases between. CDR3 region: CASSPTASNTEAFF. For the CDR3, the DNA is TGTGCCAGCAGCCCGACAGCTTCGAACACTGAAGCTTTCTTT.

The genes are TRBV3-1 (or the pseudogene TRBV3-2) and TRBJ1-5; TRBD1 agrees at 9 bases. This CDR3 region has 16 residues. V was clipped by 1 base and J by 6 bases; unmatched bases: 7. Germline V CDR1 and CDR2: LGHDT, YNNKEL (reference sequence). The CDR3 here is CASSQAGQGLSQPQHF. As DNA, the CDR3 is TGTGCCAGCAGCCAAGCGGGACAGGGACTGAGTCAGCCCCAGCATTTT.

The rearrangement uses TRBV12-3 or TRBV12-4 and TRBJ2-5; perhaps TRBD2 as D (6 bases). Trimming shortened V by 6 bases and J by 5 bases, and 13 bases separated the two germline ends. The CDR3 runs 13 residues. CDR3 DNA sequence: TGTGCCAGCAGGGTTTCCGGAGGGGAGACCCAGTACTTC. It encodes CASRVSGGETQYF.

This clone was picked up a small number of times. This chain links TRBV3-1 (or the pseudogene TRBV3-2) with TRBJ2-7; 7 positions match TRBD2. Germline-derived CDR1 and CDR2 are LGHDT and YNNKEL (reference sequence). Germline trimming cut 0 bases from V and 3 bases from J; bases unmatched to any gene: 8. CDR3 length: 16 residues. The CDR3 DNA reads as TGTGCCAGCAGCCAAGATGGCAGCGGGGTATACTACGAGCAGTACTTC. Amino acid sequence: CASSQDGSGVYYEQYF.

This chain uses TRBV5-1 with TRBJ2-2, with 7 bases fitting TRBD1. V shed 0 bases and J 6 bases; nucleotides not matched to a gene: 11. CDR1 is SGHRS, CDR2 YFSETQ, per germline. The CDR3 runs 17 residues. For the CDR3, the DNA is TGCGCCAGCAGCTTGGCCACCGGGACAGCGCATTCCGGGGAGCTGTTTTTT. It is translated as CASSLATGTAHSGELFF.

The rearrangement links TRBV6-2 or TRBV6-3 to TRBJ1-5, with 7 bases that match TRBD1. CDR3 length: 17 amino acids. Looked up from germline, CDR1 is MNHEY and CDR2 is SVGEGT. J lost 5 bases, V lost 1 base, and 11 bases had no gene match. The CDR3 nucleotides read TGTGCCAGCAGTTACTGGTCCGGCAGGGGGGATTATCAGCCCCAGCATTTT. Its translation is CASSYWSGRGDYQPQHF.

V and J are TRBV11-2 and TRBJ2-3; 8 nucleotides align to TRBD1. Unmatched junction bases numbered 17, after V lost 7 bases and J lost 2 bases. This CDR3 spans 18 amino acids. Germline V gene data show CDR1 as SGHAT and CDR2 as FQNNGV. The CDR3 sequence: CASTTERSRGPFTDTQYF. For the CDR3, the DNA is TGTGCCAGCACCACCGAGCGGTCCAGGGGGCCCTTCACAGATACGCAGTATTTT.

The genes are TRBV7-3 and TRBJ1-5, with D maybe TRBD1 (6 bases). Looked up from germline, CDR1 is SGHTA and CDR2 is FQGTGA. Between the trimmed V and J ends, which lost 5 bases and 4 bases, there was a span of 9 bases. CDR3 length equals 13 residues. Here the CDR3 DNA reads TGTGCCAGCAGCCCCCAGGGGAATCAGCCCCAGCATTTT. The encoded protein is CASSPQGNQPQHF.

V is TRBV30 and J is TRBJ1-1, with D unresolved. The CDR3 length is 12 residues. V lost 4 bases to trimming and J lost 5 bases, with 11 bases between them. Germline V gene data show CDR1 as GTSNPN and CDR2 as SVGIG (reference sequence). The CDR3 nucleotides are TGTGCCTGGATCGTCGCGGGGACTGAAGCTTTCTTT. Residues: CAWIVAGTEAFF.

The chain is built from TRBV18 and TRBJ1-2; 10 bases line up with TRBD1. In germline, CDR1 is KGHSH, CDR2 LQKENI. V shed 3 bases, J shed 7 bases, and the junction held 8 bases outside the gene matches. This CDR3 is built from 15 residues. CDR3: CASSPQKGDRGGYTF. CDR3 in DNA: TGTGCCAGCTCACCCCAAAAGGGGGACAGGGGTGGCTACACCTTC.

The gene calls are TRBV19 and TRBJ2-5; possible D gene TRBD2, 6 bases. CDR1 and CDR2 (germline): LNHDA, SQIVND (reference sequence). This CDR3 is built from 15 residues. Trimming shortened V by 2 bases and J by 6 bases, and 16 bases separated the two germline ends. CDR3 loop: CASSIWEAGKKTQYF. The CDR3 DNA sequence: TGTGCCAGTAGTATATGGGAGGCGGGAAAGAAGACCCAGTACTTC.

The gene calls are TRBV7-3 and TRBJ2-1; 9 bases are a match to TRBD2. The CDR3 is made up of 17 amino acids. The V segment lost 2 bases and the J segment 2 bases; nucleotides outside the gene matches: 7. Per the germline V gene, CDR1 is SGHTA and CDR2 is FQGTGA. The CDR3 sequence: CASSLGERGAPYNEQFF. The CDR3 DNA reads as TGTGCCAGCAGCTTAGGAGAGCGGGGGGCGCCCTACAATGAGCAGTTCTTC.

The CDR3 region has the DNA TGTGCCAGCAGTTACCCCAGGGGGCATGAAAACATTCAGTACTTC. It specifies CASSYPRGHENIQYF. The chain has TRBV6-6 and TRBJ2-4; 8 positions agree with TRBD1. The germline V gene has CDR1 MNHNY and CDR2 SVGAGI (reference sequence). This CDR3 is 15 amino acids long. V lost 2 bases, J lost 5 bases, and 5 bases stayed unmatched.

CDR3 DNA sequence: TGTGCCAGCAGCCCCTATGGGGGGGAAATGGCCCAGTACTTC. It specifies CASSPYGGEMAQYF. This chain connects TRBV7-2 to TRBJ2-5; TRBD2 matches 7 bases. The V segment lost 5 bases and the J segment 9 bases; nucleotides outside the gene matches: 12. The germline V gene encodes CDR1 SGHTA and CDR2 FQGNSA. This CDR3 region has 14 residues.